The 32 T cell receptor beta chains given below trace back to one sample, sequenced in a study of beta chain features in type 1 diabetes. The isolated RNA, all of it, was reverse transcribed, so expressed TCRB transcripts were what got sequenced. The repertoire was sequenced with immunoSEQ multiplex PCR; TCRdb's copy has only in-frame clones and lacks some. This table has about 470,000 clones, roughly 30% appearing once. Material for sequencing was naive CD4+ T cells from blood. The receptors stem from a man aged 18 to 35 in good health.

This clone was found a few times. This sequence joins TRBV7-8 and TRBJ2-5; D tentatively reads TRBD1 or TRBD2 (5 bases each). The CDR3 spans 15 residues. Germline CDR1 SGHVS, CDR2 FQNEAQ. The V end was cut by 5 bases, the J end by 4 bases, with 17 bases between. The CDR3 reads CASSQRRAGRETQYF. The CDR3 coding sequence is TGTGCCAGCAGCCAGCGGCGGGCAGGGAGAGAGACCCAGTACTTC. Full variable domain (outside the CDR3, taken from reference TRBV7-8 and TRBJ2-5): GAGVSQSPRYKVAKRGQDVALRCDPISGHVSLFWYQQALGQGPEFLTYFQNEAQLDKSGLPSDRFFAERPEGSVSTLKIQRTQQEDSAVYLCASSQRRAGRETQYFGPGTRLLVL.

A few counts support this clone. V gene TRBV25-1 combines with J gene TRBJ2-3; D may correspond to TRBD1 or TRBD2 (5 bases each). CDR3 length equals 15 residues. Germline CDR1 is MGHDK and CDR2 is SYGVNS. V lost 5 bases and J 2 bases, leaving 14 bases between the germline ends. CDR3 region: CASSTPGPTTDTQYF. The CDR3 nucleotides read TGTGCCAGCAGTACTCCGGGACCGACCACAGATACGCAGTATTTT.

The chain uses TRBV29-1 and TRBJ2-1; D might be TRBD1 (5 bases). The CDR3 consists of 11 residues. The germline gives CDR1 SQVTM, CDR2 ANQGSEA. V was clipped by 4 bases and J by 9 bases, with 10 bases between them. DNA of the CDR3: TGCAGCGTTGTCAGGGCAACTGAGCAGTTCTTC. Translated: CSVVRATEQFF.

Comments on this clone: The identical CDR3 is also encoded by other nucleotide sequences in the sample. This chain joins TRBV7-2 and TRBJ1-1; D not resolved. Germline CDR1 is SGHTA and CDR2 is FQGNSA. The length of the CDR3 is 14 residues. Trimming left V 3 bases short and J 0 bases short, with 8 bases between. As DNA, the CDR3 is TGTGCCAGCAGCTTGGCTGGCGTGAACACTGAAGCTTTCTTT. Translating gives CASSLAGVNTEAFF.

This clone was seen a handful of times. CDR3 sequence (DNA): TGTGCCACCAGCAGGGTCAAGCCTGGCATTCAGTACTTC. It codes for CATSRVKPGIQYF. This chain links TRBV15 with TRBJ2-4; D is uncertain. The CDR3 consists of 13 residues. Germline V lookup: CDR1 LNHNV, CDR2 YYDKDF (reference sequence). V shed 3 bases and J shed 9 bases, with 12 bases lying between them.

This clone was picked up a small number of times. The sample has other DNA sequences that encode this CDR3 too. The chain recombines TRBV30 with TRBJ1-3, with 7 bases that match TRBD1. The CDR3 consists of 12 residues. CDR1 and CDR2 (germline): GTSNPN, SVGIG (reference sequence). J lost 7 bases, V lost 0 bases, and 0 bases had no gene match. The CDR3, as DNA: TGTGCCTGGAGTGTACAGGGGAACACCATATATTTT. Residues: CAWSVQGNTIYF.

CDR3 in DNA: TGTGCCAGCAGCTCAAAGCCGGGGAACACCGGGGAGCTGTTTTTT. Its translation is CASSSKPGNTGELFF. This chain connects TRBV13 to TRBJ2-2; no clear D. This CDR3 has 15 residues. Germline V gene data show CDR1 as PRHDT and CDR2 as FYEKMQ (reference sequence). Trimming took 4 bases from V and 1 from J, leaving 10 bases between them.

Only a few counts were recorded for this clone. V gene TRBV10-3 combines with J gene TRBJ2-1; 12 bases fit TRBD2. The CDR3 is made up of 16 amino acids. The germline gives CDR1 ENHRY, CDR2 SYGVKD. Trimming at V came to 7 bases and at J to 0 bases, leaving 4 bases not matched to a gene. CDR3 DNA: TGTGCCATCACCGTGACTAGCGGGAGCTCCTACAATGAGCAGTTCTTC. Amino acid sequence: CAITVTSGSSYNEQFF.

This clone was counted a few times. CDR3 residues: CASRELGLYQETQYF. In nucleotides, the CDR3 is TGTGCCAGCAGAGAACTTGGGCTGTACCAAGAGACCCAGTACTTC. The J gene is TRBJ2-5, the V gene TRBV27; D is unresolved. This CDR3 has 15 residues. V dropped 6 bases and J dropped 0 bases, with 14 bases sitting between them. Germline V CDR1 and CDR2: MNHEY, SMNVEV (reference sequence).

CDR3 coding DNA: TGTGCCAGCAGTTACTCGACCCGCGGGCTAACCTACGAGCAGTACTTC. Amino acids: CASSYSTRGLTYEQYF. This chain joins TRBV6-6 and TRBJ2-7, with D tentatively TRBD2 (5 bases). CDR1 and CDR2 (germline): MNHNY, SVGAGI (reference sequence). V gave up 0 bases and J gave up 2 bases, with 14 bases separating them. The CDR3 contains 16 residues.

V gene TRBV7-2 combines with J gene TRBJ2-3; D ambiguous. The CDR3 contains 16 residues. From germline, CDR1 is SGHTA and CDR2 FQGNSA. Trimming took off 5 bases at V and 0 bases at J, with 15 bases between the two ends. CDR3 sequence: CASSPRFRVSTDTQYF. The CDR3 DNA follows: TGTGCCAGCAGCCCCCGGTTTAGGGTTAGCACAGATACGCAGTATTTT.

The chain joins TRBV30 to TRBJ2-3; 7 bases agree with TRBD2. J gave up 4 bases and V 0 bases, and 16 bases lay outside the gene matches. Per germline, CDR1 GTSNPN and CDR2 SVGIG (reference sequence). The length of the CDR3 is 18 residues. The CDR3 DNA sequence: TGTGCCTGGAGTGTACAAACTGGAGCGGGGACCAGTCCAGATACGCAGTATTTT. Translating gives CAWSVQTGAGTSPDTQYF.

This chain uses TRBV19 with TRBJ1-1; D is unclear. Germline lookup yields CDR1 LNHDA and CDR2 SQIVND (reference sequence). The CDR3 is 12 amino acids. Trimming removed 7 bases from V and 8 bases from J, with 14 bases in between. The CDR3 reads CASNLRGREAFF. Here the CDR3 DNA reads TGTGCCAGTAATCTTCGTGGGAGGGAAGCTTTCTTT.

This clone has just a few counts. V gene TRBV4-3 combines with J gene TRBJ1-2; D ambiguous. This CDR3 comprises 14 residues. Between the trimmed V and J ends, which lost 5 bases and 5 bases, there was a span of 15 bases. Germline V gene sequence: CDR1 LGHNA, CDR2 YSLEER. DNA of the CDR3: TGCGCCAGCAGCTCCTTCACGGGCCTTTATGGCTACACCTTC. It is translated as CASSSFTGLYGYTF.

The genes are TRBV7-9 and TRBJ2-1; TRBD2 aligns across 8 bases. V was clipped by 4 bases and J by 9 bases; unmatched bases: 8. This CDR3 region has 14 residues. Germline CDR1 is SEHNR and CDR2 is FQNEAQ (reference sequence). CDR3 DNA sequence: TGTGCCAGCAGCTCTTTCAGCGGGAGTGGTGAGCAGTTCTTC. Translating gives CASSSFSGSGEQFF.

The sample holds one count of this clone. The gene calls are TRBV2 and TRBJ2-1; TRBD1 matches 8 bases. Unmatched junction bases numbered 12, after V lost 3 bases and J lost 8 bases. CDR3 length: 16 residues. In germline, CDR1 is SNHLY, CDR2 FYNNEI. CDR3 protein: CASSDGGRGPGDEQFF. Here the CDR3 DNA reads TGTGCCAGCAGTGATGGTGGCAGGGGGCCGGGTGATGAGCAGTTCTTC.

This clone was seen a handful of times. The chain has TRBV30 and TRBJ2-1; 8 bases agree with TRBD1. V shed 0 bases, J shed 8 bases, and the junction held 6 bases outside the gene matches. The CDR3 length is 14 residues. Germline V lookup: CDR1 GTSNPN, CDR2 SVGIG (reference sequence). CDR3 sequence: CAWSVQAGGYEQFF. Written as DNA, the CDR3 is TGTGCCTGGAGTGTACAGGCAGGGGGCTATGAGCAGTTCTTC.

The rearrangement joins TRBV5-1 to TRBJ2-2; D may be TRBD1 (6 bases). The germline CDR1 and CDR2 sequences are SGHRS and YFSETQ. Trimming shortened V by 4 bases and J by 0 bases, and 10 bases separated the two germline ends. The CDR3 extends over 15 amino acids. This chain's CDR3 is CASSPGTTNTGELFF. The CDR3 DNA is TGCGCCAGCAGCCCAGGGACAACGAACACCGGGGAGCTGTTTTTT.

The chain employs TRBV19 and TRBJ2-5; 8 bases align to TRBD1. This CDR3 has 13 amino acids. J was trimmed by 7 bases and V by 3 bases; bases with no gene match: 4. Germline V gene lookup returns CDR1 LNHDA and CDR2 SQIVND (reference sequence). The CDR3 region has the DNA TGTGCCAGTAGTATTGGACAGGGCCTGACCCAGTACTTC. This codes for CASSIGQGLTQYF.

The chain employs TRBV30 and TRBJ1-1, with TRBD1 matching over 9 bases. Trimming at V came to 1 base and at J to 4 bases, leaving 1 base not matched to a gene. Per germline, CDR1 GTSNPN and CDR2 SVGIG (reference sequence). The CDR3 extends over 13 amino acids. The CDR3 region is CAWSATGGTEAFF. The CDR3 DNA is TGTGCCTGGAGTGCGACAGGGGGCACTGAAGCTTTCTTT.

This clone occurred a few times. The chain couples TRBV27 to TRBJ1-2; a weak D match, TRBD1 (5 bases). Trimming cost V 1 base and J 2 bases, with 8 bases left between them. This CDR3 region has 14 residues. Germline V CDR1 and CDR2: MNHEY, SMNVEV (reference sequence). For the CDR3, the DNA is TGTGCCAGCAGTTTATTGGGACGCAACTATGGCTACACCTTC. It translates to CASSLLGRNYGYTF.

This chain connects TRBV13 to TRBJ1-2; no definite D call. V was cut by 4 bases and J by 9 bases, with 15 bases left in between. Germline V gene data show CDR1 as PRHDT and CDR2 as FYEKMQ (reference sequence). This CDR3 spans 13 amino acids. In DNA form, the CDR3 reads TGTGCCAGCAGCTCCCAGATACGGGCGAGCTACACCTTC. Protein product: CASSSQIRASYTF.

V is TRBV20-1 and J is TRBJ1-2; a possible D gene is TRBD1 (5 bases). The CDR3 has 10 residues. Germline lookup yields CDR1 DFQATT and CDR2 SNEGSKA (reference sequence). The V gene lost 5 bases and the J gene lost 8 bases, with 9 bases spanning the gap. The CDR3 protein is CSARPGGYTF. In DNA form, the CDR3 reads TGCAGTGCTCGACCAGGGGGCTACACCTTC.

The chain employs TRBV4-2 and TRBJ2-4, with D perhaps matching TRBD2 (5 bases). This CDR3 contains 15 residues. V was pared by 4 bases and J by 7 bases, with 17 bases between. Germline CDR1 and CDR2: LGHNA and YNFKEQ. CDR3 in DNA: TGTGCCAGCAGCCCGACTAACGATGGAATGAACATTCAGTACTTC. It is translated as CASSPTNDGMNIQYF.

The V call is TRBV4-2, the J call TRBJ2-3; TRBD2 agrees at 7 bases. The ends lost 4 bases at V and 7 bases at J; junction bases unmatched: 8. From germline, CDR1 is LGHNA and CDR2 YNFKEQ. This CDR3 spans 14 amino acids. For the CDR3, the DNA is TGTGCCAGCAGCCGGGGATCAAGCGGGAATACGCAGTATTTT. Encoded protein: CASSRGSSGNTQYF.

V usage is TRBV6-1 and J usage is TRBJ1-2; D remains ambiguous. CDR3 size: 12 residues. V dropped 3 bases and J dropped 5 bases, with 7 bases sitting between them. The germline CDR1 and CDR2 sequences are MNHNS and SASEGT. The CDR3, as DNA: TGTGCCAGCAGTGACAGCCTATATGGCTACACCTTC. Its protein is CASSDSLYGYTF.

The chain couples TRBV28 to TRBJ2-5, with D uncertain. Germline V lookup: CDR1 MDHEN, CDR2 SYDVKM. V was shortened by 5 bases and J by 7 bases, with 14 bases between the two germline ends. The CDR3 spans 13 residues. The chain's CDR3 is CASSPNQWRTQYF. As DNA, the CDR3 is TGTGCCAGCAGTCCAAATCAGTGGAGGACCCAGTACTTC.

The rearrangement joins TRBV30 to TRBJ2-1; D possibly corresponds to TRBD2 (6 bases). The CDR3 covers 14 residues. Germline CDR1 GTSNPN, CDR2 SVGIG (reference sequence). V was shortened by 6 bases and J by 2 bases, with 14 bases between the two germline ends. This CDR3 is CACLGERAYNEQFF. The CDR3 bases are TGTGCCTGCTTAGGGGAGCGGGCCTACAATGAGCAGTTCTTC.

This chain uses TRBV9 with TRBJ2-3; TRBD2 matches 16 bases. V lost 0 bases and J lost 0; bases outside the gene matches: 7. The CDR3 consists of 20 residues. CDR1 is SGDLS, CDR2 YYNGEE, per germline. In nucleotides, the CDR3 is TGTGCCAGCAGCGTAGCGGGACTAGCGGGAGGGACTACTAGCACAGATACGCAGTATTTT. This encodes CASSVAGLAGGTTSTDTQYF.

V is TRBV5-1 and J is TRBJ2-7, with D possibly matching TRBD1 (5 bases). CDR1 SGHRS and CDR2 YFSETQ come from the germline V gene. This CDR3 is built from 13 residues. V gave up 1 base and J gave up 6 bases, with 11 bases separating them. Here the CDR3 reads CASSLWGGSEQYF. CDR3 nucleotide sequence: TGCGCCAGCAGCTTGTGGGGCGGCTCCGAGCAGTACTTC.

V and J are TRBV7-9 and TRBJ2-3; TRBD2 aligns across 7 bases. Trimming cost V 2 bases and J 2 bases; bases outside gene matches: 1. Looked up from germline, CDR1 is SEHNR and CDR2 is FQNEAQ (reference sequence). The CDR3 totals 14 residues. The CDR3 protein is CASSLRDYTDTQYF. DNA for the CDR3: TGTGCCAGCAGCTTAAGGGACTACACAGATACGCAGTATTTT.

This clone turned up a few times. The chain is built from TRBV15 and TRBJ2-7, with D unresolved. Trimming shortened V by 3 bases and J by 3 bases, and 9 bases separated the two germline ends. The germline CDR1 and CDR2 sequences are LNHNV and YYDKDF (reference sequence). This CDR3 region has 13 residues. In nucleotides, the CDR3 is TGTGCCACCAGCAGCCCAGGAGACTACGAGCAGTACTTC. Amino acid sequence: CATSSPGDYEQYF. The full variable domain, with the rest looked up from reference TRBV15 and TRBJ2-7, is DAMVIQNPRYQVTQFGKPVTLSCSQTLNHNVMYWYQQKSSQAPKLLFHYYDKDFNNEADTPDNFQSRRPNTSFCFLDIRSPGLGDTAMYLCATSSPGDYEQYFGPGTRLTVT.